This T cell receptor beta chain was profiled in a study of cytotoxic CD8 clonotypes in ibrutinib-treated CLL. For the study at large: The average sample held about 260,000 productive templates and 91,000 or so productive rearrangements.

Extraction of around 2 micrograms of genomic DNA from cryopreserved PBMCs supplied material for TCR beta libraries. CDR1 is LNHDA and CDR2 is SQIVND in the germline V gene (reference sequence). Trimming cost V 5 bases and J 6 bases; bases outside gene matches: 9. The CDR3 consists of 15 residues. A 1 in 200,000 to 1 in 1 million T cell depth was the sequencing target. Clones were sequenced by immunoSEQ multiplex PCR, and TCRdb holds only the in-frame ones, with some missing. Found here are under 200,000 clones, about 80% of them singletons; the top ten hold approximately 2%. This TCR was sampled from a human donor with chronic lymphocytic leukemia. The chain couples TRBV19 to TRBJ2-5; 10 bases are shared with TRBD1. The sample in question was PBMCs, obtained after 12 months of ibrutinib treatment. CDR3 bases: TGTGCCAGTAGTGAAAGACAGGGGGCTCTGAAGACCCAGTACTTC. Translation: CASSERQGALKTQYF.